This T cell receptor beta chain was sequenced in a study of T cell clonality in common variable immunodeficiency (dated by TCRdb to between 2015 and 2017). Results the study describes overall, beyond this receptor: Healthy controls shared more TCRbeta clones with each other than CVID subjects shared among themselves (p < 0.0001). Despite equal DNA input, controls averaged roughly 89,000 unique sequences per sample versus about 31,547 in CVID samples. CVID TCRbeta sequences reportedly showed fewer deletions and N-nucleotide insertions and lacked highly modified clones with 13 or more V deletions. According to the authors, finding the cause of the higher clonality in CVID would require sequencing the repertoires of T cell subpopulations. Patient heterogeneity within the CVID cohort put limits on correlating repertoire features with clinical complications. Compared with healthy controls, CVID subjects showed increased TCRbeta clonality (t-test p = 0.018), a feature most characteristic of about a third of subjects.

This clone was seen a few times. Its antigen remains undetermined. The read terminates 3 residues before the CDR3 end, so the remaining end is supplied by the germline J gene. Both CVID patients and healthy controls were predominantly of Caucasian heritage. Heparinized peripheral whole blood samples of roughly 5 to 9 ml were obtained from each donor. Genomic DNA from adults with common variable immune deficiency (CVID) and from healthy adult controls was used for sequencing of TCRbeta CDR3 repertoires. There were approximately 22 healthy adult volunteers in the control group (roughly twelve female and some ten male), ranging in age from roughly 20 to 70 years, with a mean age of about 36. Diluted blood was subjected to density centrifugation over Hypaque 1077 or Ficoll-Paque for isolation of peripheral blood mononuclear cells. Unsorted mononuclear cells served as the source of genomic DNA, which was extracted either by Qiagen column purification or by a centrifugation-based method.

CVID samples and control samples contributed equivalent amounts of genomic DNA as sequencing input. For every sample, a 60 bp segment covering the rearranged TCRbeta CDR3 region was amplified and then sequenced. The immunoSEQ assay, a bias-corrected multiplex PCR with high-throughput sequencing, was employed for TCRbeta amplification. On the study's bioinformatics: Every unique nucleotide sequence was considered a clone and was annotated with V, D and J genes, copy number and frequency. Sequences were labeled productive if in frame, and non-productive if out of frame or containing stop codons. Clonality was calculated from Shannon's entropy as previously described. The predicted amino acid sequences of productive clones were used to derive the mean CDR3 Kyte-Doolittle hydropathy. Hierarchical clustering of scaled V gene usage was performed with the R hclust function using Manhattan distance and complete linkage. Sharing of clones by CDR3 amino acid sequence was evaluated through resampling of 12 repertoires per group over 100 rounds. The repertoires were screened for more than 55 published EBV-specific TCRbeta sequences and around 240 published CMV-specific TCRbeta sequences. After two CVID samples that produced fewer than 10,000 sequences were dropped from the analysis, around 41 CVID repertoires remained. TCRdb provides this immuneACCESS table in a form limited to in-frame rearrangements. Some clones are lacking; in checked studies, under half of them reflect an unresolved V gene, and why the rest are absent is not known. V and J calls and clone size are given by that table; D and trimming were obtained from the DNA. With about 39,000 clones recorded, this sample contains no clone counted only once. 1.3% to 1.5% of the sample lies in the top ten.

The CDR3 spans 14 residues, from the cysteine through the phenylalanine. Of the CDR3's DNA, 33 bases were read; they are in frame from base 1. V lost 5 bases and J lost 6 bases; the stretch between them is 14 bases long. Per the germline V gene, SNHLY is the CDR1 and FYNNEI is the CDR2. The receptor was derived from a person aged 18 to 75 in good health. The chain was built from TRBV2 and TRBJ2-1, and TRBD1 may be the D gene, going by 6 matching bases. The sample consisted of peripheral blood mononuclear cells. CDR3 DNA (partial): TGTGCCAGCAGTTGGGGACATCCCTGCAATGAG. Its translation is CASSWGHPCNE. The whole CDR3 protein reads CASSWGHPCNEQFF.